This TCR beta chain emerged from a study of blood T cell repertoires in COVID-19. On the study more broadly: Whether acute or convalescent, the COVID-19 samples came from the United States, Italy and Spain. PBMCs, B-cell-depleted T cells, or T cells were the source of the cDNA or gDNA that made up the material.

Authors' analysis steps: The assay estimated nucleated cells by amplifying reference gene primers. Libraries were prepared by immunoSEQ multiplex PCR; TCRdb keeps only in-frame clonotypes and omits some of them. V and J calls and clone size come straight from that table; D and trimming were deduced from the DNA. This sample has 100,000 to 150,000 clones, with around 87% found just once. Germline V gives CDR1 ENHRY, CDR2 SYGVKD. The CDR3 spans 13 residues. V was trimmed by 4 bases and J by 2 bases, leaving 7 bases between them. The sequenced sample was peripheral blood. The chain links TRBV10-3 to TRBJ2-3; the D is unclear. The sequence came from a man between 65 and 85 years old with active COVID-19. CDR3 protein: CAISGDVTDTQYF. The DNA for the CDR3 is TGTGCCATCAGTGGAGATGTCACAGATACGCAGTATTTT.